Listed below are T cell receptor beta chains from one sample, sequenced in a study of T-cell reconstitution after alpha-beta-depleted transplantation in children. TCRdb redid the calling of the PCR reads with MiXCR, one entry per CDR3 protein. The sample carries about 500,000 distinct CDR3 sequences, 11% recorded once. Source: PBMCs, mostly from graft donor cells, taken 180 days after TCRalphabeta/CD19-depleted stem cell transplant. These receptors originate from a female patient between 2 and 15 years old who had a stem cell transplant for aplastic anemia, so the T cells may come from the graft donor. The CDR3 runs from the conserved cysteine through the conserved F or W. A D gene is named only where the DNA matches it firmly. The size entry is marked missing in some rows and otherwise reads once, few, many or a size class.

TRBJ2-5 TRBD1 TRBV20-1 NA CSASGTGNQETQYF TGCAGTGCTAGTGGGACAGGGAATCAAGAGACCCAGTACTTC
TRBJ1-4 NA TRBV11-2 few CASSLARASEKLFF TGTGCCAGCAGCTTAGCCCGGGCCTCTGAAAAACTGTTTTTT
TRBJ2-3 TRBD2 TRBV11-2 few CASSFVAGGSPDTQYF TGTGCCAGCAGCTTTGTAGCGGGAGGGTCCCCAGATACGCAGTATTTT
TRBJ1-1 NA TRBV7-2 many CASSLVRENTEAFF TGTGCCAGCAGCTTAGTCCGGGAGAACACTGAAGCTTTCTTT
TRBJ2-1 NA TRBV7-8 NA CASSFRIGTYEQFF TGTGCCAGCAGCTTTAGGATAGGAACTTATGAGCAGTTCTTC
TRBJ2-1 TRBD2 TRBV20-1 many CSARAGTTNGFF TGCAGTGCTAGGGCCGGGACTACGAACGGGTTCTTC
TRBJ2-1 NA TRBV7-2 few CASSLLHRITYNEQFF TGTGCCAGCAGCTTATTGCACAGGATTACCTACAATGAGCAGTTCTTC
TRBJ2-1 NA TRBV20-1 NA CSARDPGHNEQFF TGCAGTGCTAGAGATCCGGGACACAATGAGCAGTTCTTC
TRBJ2-2 NA TRBV2 few CASSGPLGTTNTGELFF TGTGCCAGCAGTGGCCCCCTCGGGACAACGAACACCGGGGAGCTGTTTTTT
TRBJ2-3 NA TRBV18 few CASSTQGHRTDTQYF TGTGCCAGCTCAACGCAGGGACACCGCACAGATACGCAGTATTTT
TRBJ2-5 TRBD1 TRBV29-1 few CSPPRRRQGETQYF TGCAGTCCCCCTCGGCGGAGACAGGGAGAGACCCAGTACTTC
TRBJ2-1 TRBD1 TRBV27 NA CASSFHTGTGGRNEQFF TGTGCCAGCAGTTTTCATACCGGGACAGGGGGAAGGAATGAGCAGTTCTTC
TRBJ2-3 TRBD2 TRBV9 many CASSETTPGLATSTDTQYF TGTGCCAGCAGCGAGACTACACCGGGACTAGCGACTAGCACAGATACGCAGTATTTT
TRBJ2-4 NA TRBV6-2/TRBV6-3 few CASSYSMGRPAKNIQYF TGTGCCAGCAGTTACTCTATGGGCCGCCCAGCCAAAAACATTCAGTACTTC
TRBJ2-1 NA TRBV7-2 few CASSFAGSGSNEQFF TGTGCCAGCAGCTTCGCGGGAAGCGGGTCAAATGAGCAGTTCTTC
TRBJ1-5 TRBD1 TRBV7-9 few CASSLGTGAVHQPQHF TGTGCCAGCAGCTTAGGAACAGGGGCAGTTCATCAGCCCCAGCATTTT
TRBJ2-5 NA TRBV11-3 many CASSLRGLLQETQYF TGTGCCAGCAGCTTGAGGGGACTCCTCCAAGAGACCCAGTACTTC
TRBJ2-5 TRBD2 TRBV3-1 NA CASSNRLAGQETQYF TGTGCCAGCAGCAATCGACTAGCGGGGCAAGAGACCCAGTACTTC
TRBJ2-3 NA TRBV12-3/TRBV12-4 NA CASSLATNTDTQYF TGTGCCAGCAGTTTGGCTACCAACACAGATACGCAGTATTTT
TRBJ2-1 TRBD2 TRBV19 NA CASSSRGGVNEQFF TGTGCCAGTAGTTCGCGGGGGGGCGTTAATGAGCAGTTCTTC
TRBJ1-1 TRBD1 TRBV24-1 NA CATSDRNRGEAFF TGTGCCACCAGTGATCGAAACAGGGGTGAAGCTTTCTTT
TRBJ2-2 NA TRBV5-1 NA CASSLEYRWDTGELFF TGCGCCAGCAGCTTGGAGTACCGGTGGGACACCGGGGAGCTGTTTTTT
TRBJ2-1 TRBD2 TRBV20-1 NA CSAKAGGYNEQFF TGCAGTGCCAAAGCGGGAGGATACAATGAGCAGTTCTTC
TRBJ2-3 NA TRBV18 NA CASSPRKVAGTDTQYF TGTGCCAGCTCACCACGGAAGGTGGCAGGCACAGATACGCAGTATTTT